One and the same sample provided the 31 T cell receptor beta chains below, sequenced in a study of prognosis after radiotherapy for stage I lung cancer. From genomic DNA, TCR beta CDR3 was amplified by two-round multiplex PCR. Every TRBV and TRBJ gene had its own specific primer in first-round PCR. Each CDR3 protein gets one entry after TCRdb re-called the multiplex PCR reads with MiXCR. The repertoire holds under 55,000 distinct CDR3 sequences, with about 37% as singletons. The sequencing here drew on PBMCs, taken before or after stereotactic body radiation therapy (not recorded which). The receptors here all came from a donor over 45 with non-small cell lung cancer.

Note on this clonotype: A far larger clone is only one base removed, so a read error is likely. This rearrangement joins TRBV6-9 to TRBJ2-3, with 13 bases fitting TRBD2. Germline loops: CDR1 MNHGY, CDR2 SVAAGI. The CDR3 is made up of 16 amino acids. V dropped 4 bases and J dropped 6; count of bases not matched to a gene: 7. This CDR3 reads CASSSWTSGSVDTQYF. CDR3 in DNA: TGTGCCAGCAGTTCCTGGACTAGCGGGAGCGTCGATACGCAGTATTTT.

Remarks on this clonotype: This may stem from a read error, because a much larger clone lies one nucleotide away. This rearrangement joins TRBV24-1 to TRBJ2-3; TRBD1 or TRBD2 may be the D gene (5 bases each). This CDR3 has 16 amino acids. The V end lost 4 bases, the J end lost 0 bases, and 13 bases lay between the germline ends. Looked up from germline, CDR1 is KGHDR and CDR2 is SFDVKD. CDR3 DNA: TGTGCCACCAGTGACCCCGGTGGGGGTAGCACAGATACGCAGTATTTT. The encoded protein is CATSDPGGGSTDTQYF.

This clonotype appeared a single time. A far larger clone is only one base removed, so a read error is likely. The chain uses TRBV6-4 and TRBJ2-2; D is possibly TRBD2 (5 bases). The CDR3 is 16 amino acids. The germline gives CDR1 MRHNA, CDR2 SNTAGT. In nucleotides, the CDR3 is TGTGCCAGCACCACTCGTAGGGCAGGAGAGATCGGGGATCTGTTTTTT. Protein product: CASTTRRAGEIGDLFF.

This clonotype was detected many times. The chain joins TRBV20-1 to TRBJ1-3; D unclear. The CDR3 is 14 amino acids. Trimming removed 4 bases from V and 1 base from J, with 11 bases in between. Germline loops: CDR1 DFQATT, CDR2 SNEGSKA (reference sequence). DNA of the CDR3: TGCAGTGCTACACTTAGGGATTCTGGAAACACCATATATTTT. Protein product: CSATLRDSGNTIYF.

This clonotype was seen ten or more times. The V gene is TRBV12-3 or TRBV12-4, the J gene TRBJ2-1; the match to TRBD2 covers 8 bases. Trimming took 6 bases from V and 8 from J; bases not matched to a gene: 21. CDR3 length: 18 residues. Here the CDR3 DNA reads TGTGCCAGCAGCCGATTATGGGGGTTGCGGGAGGAAGGGTATGAGCAGTTCTTC. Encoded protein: CASSRLWGLREEGYEQFF.

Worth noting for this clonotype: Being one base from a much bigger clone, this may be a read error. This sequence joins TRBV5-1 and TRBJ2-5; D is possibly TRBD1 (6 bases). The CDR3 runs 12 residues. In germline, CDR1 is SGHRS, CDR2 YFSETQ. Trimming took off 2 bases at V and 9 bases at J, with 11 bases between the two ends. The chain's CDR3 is CASSLGGEAQYF. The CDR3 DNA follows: TGCGCCAGCAGCTTAGGGGGTGAGGCCCAGTACTTC.

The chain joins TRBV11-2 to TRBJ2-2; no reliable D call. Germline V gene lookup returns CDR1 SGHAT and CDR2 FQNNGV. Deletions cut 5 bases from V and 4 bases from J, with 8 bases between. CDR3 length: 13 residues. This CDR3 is CASSRLLTGELFF. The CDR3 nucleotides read TGTGCCAGCAGCAGGTTGCTCACCGGGGAGCTGTTTTTT.

In DNA form, the CDR3 reads TGTGCCAGCAGCCCCGACCCTTGGTGGACCTACGAGCAGTACTTC. It translates to CASSPDPWWTYEQYF. The rearrangement uses TRBV7-2 and TRBJ2-7; no reliable D call. Germline-derived CDR1 and CDR2 are SGHTA and FQGNSA. V was cut by 5 bases and J by 2 bases, with 16 bases left in between. This CDR3 has 15 amino acids.

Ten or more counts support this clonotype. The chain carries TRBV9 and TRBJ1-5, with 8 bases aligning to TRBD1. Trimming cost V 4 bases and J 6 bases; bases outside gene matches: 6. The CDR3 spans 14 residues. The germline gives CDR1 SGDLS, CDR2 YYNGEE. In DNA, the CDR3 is TGTGCCAGCAGCAAGCAGGGGGCGGGTCAGCCCCAGCATTTT. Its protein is CASSKQGAGQPQHF.

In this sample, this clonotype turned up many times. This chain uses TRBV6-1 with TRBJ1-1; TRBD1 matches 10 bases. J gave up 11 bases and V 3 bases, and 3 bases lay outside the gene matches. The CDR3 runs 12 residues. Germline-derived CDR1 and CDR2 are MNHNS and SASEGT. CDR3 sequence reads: CASSEGQGMAFF. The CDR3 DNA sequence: TGTGCCAGCAGTGAGGGACAGGGGATGGCTTTCTTT.

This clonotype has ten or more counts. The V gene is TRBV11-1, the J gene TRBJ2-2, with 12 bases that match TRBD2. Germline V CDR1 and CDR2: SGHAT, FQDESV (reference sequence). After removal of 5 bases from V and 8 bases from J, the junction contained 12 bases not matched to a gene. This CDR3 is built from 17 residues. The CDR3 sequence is CASSRLAGVGFKGELFF. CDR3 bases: TGTGCCAGCAGCCGACTAGCGGGAGTTGGATTTAAGGGGGAGCTGTTTTTT.

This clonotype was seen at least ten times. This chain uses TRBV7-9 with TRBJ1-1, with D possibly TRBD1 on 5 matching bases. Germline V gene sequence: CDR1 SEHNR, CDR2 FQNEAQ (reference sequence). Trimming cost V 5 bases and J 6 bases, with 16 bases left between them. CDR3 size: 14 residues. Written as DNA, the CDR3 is TGTGCCAGCAGCGTAGGGGCCCAAGGGTCTGAAGCTTTCTTT. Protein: CASSVGAQGSEAFF.

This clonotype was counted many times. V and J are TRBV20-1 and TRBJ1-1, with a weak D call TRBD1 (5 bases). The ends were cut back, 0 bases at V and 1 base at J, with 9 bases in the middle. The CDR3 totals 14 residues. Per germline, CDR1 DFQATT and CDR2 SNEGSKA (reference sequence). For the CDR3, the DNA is TGCAGTGCTAGAGATGGACAAACGAACACTGAAGCTTTCTTT. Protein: CSARDGQTNTEAFF.

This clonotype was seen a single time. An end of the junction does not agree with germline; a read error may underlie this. The CDR3 loop is CSSSLDTGGELFF. The CDR3 DNA is TGCTCCAGCAGCTTGGATACCGGCGGGGAGCTGTTCTTT. The gene calls are TRBV5-1 and TRBJ2-2, with D possibly TRBD2 on 6 matching bases. The CDR3 loop spans 13 amino acids. Germline V gene lookup returns CDR1 SGHRS and CDR2 YFSETQ.

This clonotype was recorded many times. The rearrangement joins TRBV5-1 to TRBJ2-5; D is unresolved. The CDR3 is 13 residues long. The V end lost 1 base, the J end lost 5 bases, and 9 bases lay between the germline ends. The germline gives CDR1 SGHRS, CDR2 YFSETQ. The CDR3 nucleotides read TGCGCCAGCAGCTTGTCCCCCTGGGAGACCCAGTACTTC. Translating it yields CASSLSPWETQYF. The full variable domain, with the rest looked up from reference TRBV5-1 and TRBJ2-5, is KAGVTQTPRYLIKTRGQQVTLSCSPISGHRSVSWYQQTPGQGLQFLFEYFSETQRNKGNFPGRFSGRQFSNSRSEMNVSTLELGDSALYLCASSLSPWETQYFGPGTRLLVL.

In DNA, the CDR3 is TGTGCCAGTTCAGCGGGATCAACCTACGAGCAGTACTTC. Translated: CASSAGSTYEQYF. The V gene is TRBV9, the J gene TRBJ2-7; 7 bases map to TRBD2. Germline CDR1 is SGDLS and CDR2 is YYNGEE. The J segment lost 2 bases and the V segment lost 8 bases, leaving 7 bases of the junction unmatched. The CDR3 is made up of 13 amino acids.

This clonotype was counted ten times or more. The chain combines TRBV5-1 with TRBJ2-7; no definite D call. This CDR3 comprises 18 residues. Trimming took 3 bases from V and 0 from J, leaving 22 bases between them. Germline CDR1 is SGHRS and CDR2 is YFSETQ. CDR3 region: CASSSGRSTGPNSYEQYF. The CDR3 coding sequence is TGCGCCAGCAGCTCTGGACGATCTACCGGCCCCAACTCCTACGAGCAGTACTTC.

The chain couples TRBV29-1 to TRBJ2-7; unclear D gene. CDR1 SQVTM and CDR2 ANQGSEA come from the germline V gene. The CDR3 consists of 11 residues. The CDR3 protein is CRASELYEQYF. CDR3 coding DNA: TGCAGAGCCAGCGAGCTCTACGAGCAGTACTTC.

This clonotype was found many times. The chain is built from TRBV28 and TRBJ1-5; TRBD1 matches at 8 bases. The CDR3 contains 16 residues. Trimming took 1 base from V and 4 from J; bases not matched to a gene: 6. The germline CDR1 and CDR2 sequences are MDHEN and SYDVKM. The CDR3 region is CASSLSRTGRNQPQHF. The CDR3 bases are TGTGCCAGCAGTTTATCCCGGACAGGGAGGAATCAGCCCCAGCATTTT.

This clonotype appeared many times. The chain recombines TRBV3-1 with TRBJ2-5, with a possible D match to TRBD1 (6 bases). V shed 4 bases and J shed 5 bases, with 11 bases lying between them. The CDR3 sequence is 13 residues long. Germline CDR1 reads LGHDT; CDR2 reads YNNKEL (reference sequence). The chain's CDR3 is CASSPRGTETQYF. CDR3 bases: TGTGCCAGCAGCCCAAGGGGGACGGAGACCCAGTACTTC.

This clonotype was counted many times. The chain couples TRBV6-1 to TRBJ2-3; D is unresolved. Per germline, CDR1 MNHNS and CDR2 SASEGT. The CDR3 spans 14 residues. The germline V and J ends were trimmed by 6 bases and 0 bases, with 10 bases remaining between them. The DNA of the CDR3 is TGTGCCAGCAGGTATACTCCTAGCACAGATACGCAGTATTTT. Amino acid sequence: CASRYTPSTDTQYF.

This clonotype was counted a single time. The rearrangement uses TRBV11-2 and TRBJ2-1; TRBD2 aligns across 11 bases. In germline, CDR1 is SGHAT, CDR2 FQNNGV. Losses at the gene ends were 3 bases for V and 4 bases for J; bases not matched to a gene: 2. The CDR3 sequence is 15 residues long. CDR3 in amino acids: CASSFGTSGYNEQFF. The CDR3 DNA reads TGTGCCAGCAGCTTTGGGACTAGCGGTTACAATGAGCAGTTCTTC.

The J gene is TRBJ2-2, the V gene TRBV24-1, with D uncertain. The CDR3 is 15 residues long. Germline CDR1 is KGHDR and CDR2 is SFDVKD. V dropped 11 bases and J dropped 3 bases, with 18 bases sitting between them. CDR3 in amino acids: CASRQTDGYTGELFF. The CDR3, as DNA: TGTGCCAGCAGGCAGACGGACGGCTACACCGGGGAGCTGTTTTTT.

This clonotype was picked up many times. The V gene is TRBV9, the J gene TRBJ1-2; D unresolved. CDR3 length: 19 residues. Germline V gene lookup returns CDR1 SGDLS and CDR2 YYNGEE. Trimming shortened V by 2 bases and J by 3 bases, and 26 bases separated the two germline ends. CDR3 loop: CASSVAGSTLELRDYGYTF. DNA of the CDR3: TGTGCCAGCAGCGTCGCCGGAAGTACCCTTGAGCTCCGGGACTATGGCTACACCTTC.

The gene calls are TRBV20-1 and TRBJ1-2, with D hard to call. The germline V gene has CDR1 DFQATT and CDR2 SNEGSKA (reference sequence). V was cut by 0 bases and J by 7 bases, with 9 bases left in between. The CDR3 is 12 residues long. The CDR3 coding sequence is TGCAGTGCTAGAGATGGGGTGATTGGCTACACCTTC. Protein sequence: CSARDGVIGYTF.

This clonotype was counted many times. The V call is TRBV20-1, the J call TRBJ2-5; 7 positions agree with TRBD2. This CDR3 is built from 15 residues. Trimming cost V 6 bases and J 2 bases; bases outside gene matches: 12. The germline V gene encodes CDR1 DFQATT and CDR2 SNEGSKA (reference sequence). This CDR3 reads CSAPKPREGQETQYF. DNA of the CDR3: TGCAGTGCCCCCAAACCCAGGGAGGGGCAAGAGACCCAGTACTTC.

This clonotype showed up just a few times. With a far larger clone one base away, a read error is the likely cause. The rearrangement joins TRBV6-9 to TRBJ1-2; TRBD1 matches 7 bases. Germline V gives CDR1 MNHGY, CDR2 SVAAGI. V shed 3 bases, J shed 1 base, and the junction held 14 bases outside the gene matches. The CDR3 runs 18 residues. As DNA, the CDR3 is TGTGCCAGCAGTTACGGGTTAATTCCGGGACAGTATAACTATGGCTACACCTTC. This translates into CASSYGLIPGQYNYGYTF.

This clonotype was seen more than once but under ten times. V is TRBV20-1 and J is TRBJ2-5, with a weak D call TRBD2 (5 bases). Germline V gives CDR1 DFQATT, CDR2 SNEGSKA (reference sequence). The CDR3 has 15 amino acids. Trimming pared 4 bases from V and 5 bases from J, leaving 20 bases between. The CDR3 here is CSATSGRGDSETQYF. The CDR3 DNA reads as TGCAGTGCTACCTCCGGTCGGGGTGACTCGGAGACCCAGTACTTC.

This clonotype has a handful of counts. The CDR3 loop reads CASTWGQGRGRGDTQYF. The DNA of the CDR3 is TGTGCCAGCACCTGGGGGCAGGGAAGAGGTCGAGGAGATACGCAGTATTTT. This chain uses TRBV27 with TRBJ2-3, with D maybe TRBD1 (6 bases). V was trimmed by 7 bases and J by 5 bases, leaving 25 bases between them. CDR3 length: 17 residues. Germline V gives CDR1 MNHEY, CDR2 SMNVEV (reference sequence).

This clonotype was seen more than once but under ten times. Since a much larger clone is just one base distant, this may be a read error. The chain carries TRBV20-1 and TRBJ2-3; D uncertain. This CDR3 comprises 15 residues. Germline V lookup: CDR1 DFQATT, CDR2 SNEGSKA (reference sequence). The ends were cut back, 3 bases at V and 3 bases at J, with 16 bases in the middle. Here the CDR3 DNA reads TGCAGTGCTAGTTCGTCCAGTAGGGTAACAGATACGCAGTATTTT. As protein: CSASSSSRVTDTQYF.

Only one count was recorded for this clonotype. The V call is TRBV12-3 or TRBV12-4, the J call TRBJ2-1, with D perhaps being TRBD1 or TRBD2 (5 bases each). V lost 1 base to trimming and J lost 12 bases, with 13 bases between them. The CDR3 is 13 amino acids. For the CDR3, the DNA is TGTGCCAGCAGTTTAGGTGAGGGGAACAGGCAGTTCTTC. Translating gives CASSLGEGNRQFF.